The clone carrying this T cell receptor beta chain was seen ten or more times. Its antigen remains unidentified. Individual cDNA molecules each received unique molecular identifiers attached to them. TCRdb itself ran the 5' RACE reads through MiXCR, one entry per CDR3 protein. Seen here are about 25,000 distinct CDR3 sequences, more than 4% observed once, and the top ten hold about a sixth. These data are taken from a study of early T cells in non-severe SARS-CoV-2 infection. About the research overall: The sequenced material was bulk RNA from unsorted whole blood, and its chains were unpaired.

Overall study results and limits: The study's VDJdb matching favored anti-spike CD8 responses and missed private and CD4 specificities.

The sample taken for sequencing was whole blood. This clonotype originated in an adult who was a healthcare worker with PCR-confirmed SARS-CoV-2 infection or an uninfected control (not recorded which).

The CDR3 loop is CASSQLAGGNNNEQFF. The DNA for the CDR3 is TGTGCCAGCAGCCAGTTAGCGGGAGGGAATAATAATGAGCAGTTCTTC. The J gene is TRBJ2-1, the V gene TRBV3-1; the match to TRBD2 covers 11 bases. Trimming at V came to 3 bases and at J to 7 bases, leaving 8 bases not matched to a gene. Germline V gives CDR1 LGHDT, CDR2 YNNKEL (reference sequence). The length of the CDR3 is 16 residues.